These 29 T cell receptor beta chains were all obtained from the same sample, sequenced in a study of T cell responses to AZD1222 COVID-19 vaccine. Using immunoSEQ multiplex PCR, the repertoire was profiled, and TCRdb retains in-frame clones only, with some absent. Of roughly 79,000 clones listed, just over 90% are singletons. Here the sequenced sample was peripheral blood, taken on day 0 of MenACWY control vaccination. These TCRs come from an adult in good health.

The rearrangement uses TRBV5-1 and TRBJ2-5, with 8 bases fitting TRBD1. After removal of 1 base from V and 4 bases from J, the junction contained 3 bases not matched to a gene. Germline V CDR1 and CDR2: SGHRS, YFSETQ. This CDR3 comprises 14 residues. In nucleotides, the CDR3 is TGCGCCAGCAGCTTGAGAGGACAGGGAGAGACCCAGTACTTC. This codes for CASSLRGQGETQYF.

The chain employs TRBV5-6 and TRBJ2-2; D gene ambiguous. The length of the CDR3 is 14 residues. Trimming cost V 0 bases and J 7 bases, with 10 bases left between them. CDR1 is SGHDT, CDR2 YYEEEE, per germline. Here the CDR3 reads CASSLDRRIGELFF. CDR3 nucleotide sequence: TGTGCCAGCAGCTTGGACCGACGGATCGGGGAGCTGTTTTTT.

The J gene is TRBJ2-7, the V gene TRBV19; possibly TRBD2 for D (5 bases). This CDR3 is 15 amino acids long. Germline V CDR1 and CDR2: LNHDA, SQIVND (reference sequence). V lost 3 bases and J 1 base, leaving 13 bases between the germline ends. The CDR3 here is CASSMGRLSSYEQYF. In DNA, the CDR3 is TGTGCCAGTAGTATGGGGAGACTGTCTTCCTACGAGCAGTACTTC.

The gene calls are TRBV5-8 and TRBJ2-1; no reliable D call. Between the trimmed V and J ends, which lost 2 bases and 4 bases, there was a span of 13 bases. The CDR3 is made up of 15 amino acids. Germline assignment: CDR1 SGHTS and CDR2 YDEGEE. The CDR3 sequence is CASSFRMEWYNEQFF. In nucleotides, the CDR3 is TGTGCCAGCAGCTTCAGGATGGAGTGGTACAATGAGCAGTTCTTC.

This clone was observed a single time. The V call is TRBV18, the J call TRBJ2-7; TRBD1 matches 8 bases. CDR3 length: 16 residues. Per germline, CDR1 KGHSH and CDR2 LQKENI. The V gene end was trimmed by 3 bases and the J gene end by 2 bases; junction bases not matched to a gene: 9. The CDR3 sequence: CASSPGLDRETYEQYF. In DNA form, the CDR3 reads TGTGCCAGCTCACCTGGATTGGACAGGGAAACCTACGAGCAGTACTTC.

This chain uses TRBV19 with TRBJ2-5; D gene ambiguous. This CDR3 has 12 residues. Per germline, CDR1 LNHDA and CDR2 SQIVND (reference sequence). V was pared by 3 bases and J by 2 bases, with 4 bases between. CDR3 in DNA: TGTGCCAGTAGTATGTCACAAGAGACCCAGTACTTC. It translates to CASSMSQETQYF.

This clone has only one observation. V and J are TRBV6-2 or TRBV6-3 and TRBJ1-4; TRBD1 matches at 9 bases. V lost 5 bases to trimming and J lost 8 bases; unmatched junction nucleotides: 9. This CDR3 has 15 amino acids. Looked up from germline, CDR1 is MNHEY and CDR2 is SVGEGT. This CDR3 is CASSDPGQGEEKLFF. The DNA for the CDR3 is TGTGCCAGCAGTGACCCGGGACAGGGCGAAGAAAAACTGTTTTTT.

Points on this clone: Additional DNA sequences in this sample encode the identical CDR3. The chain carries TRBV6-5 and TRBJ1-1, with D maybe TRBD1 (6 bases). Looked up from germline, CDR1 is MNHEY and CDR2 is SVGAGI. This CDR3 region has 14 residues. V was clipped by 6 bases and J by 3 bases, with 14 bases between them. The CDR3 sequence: CASSRTGSDTEAFF. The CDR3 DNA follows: TGTGCCAGCAGCCGCACAGGGTCGGACACTGAAGCTTTCTTT.

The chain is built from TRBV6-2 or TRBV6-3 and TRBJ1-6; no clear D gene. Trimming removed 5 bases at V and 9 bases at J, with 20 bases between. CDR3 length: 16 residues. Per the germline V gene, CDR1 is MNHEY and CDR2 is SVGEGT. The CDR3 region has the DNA TGTGCCAGCAGTGCCGGTGTGGAGGACCGGGGTTCACCCCTCCACTTT. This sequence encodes CASSAGVEDRGSPLHF.

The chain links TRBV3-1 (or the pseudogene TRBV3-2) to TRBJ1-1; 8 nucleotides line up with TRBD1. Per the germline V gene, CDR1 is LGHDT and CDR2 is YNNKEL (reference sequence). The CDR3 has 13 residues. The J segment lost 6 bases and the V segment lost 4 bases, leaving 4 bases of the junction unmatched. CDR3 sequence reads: CASSPDRVSEAFF. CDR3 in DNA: TGTGCCAGCAGCCCGGACAGGGTCTCTGAAGCTTTCTTT.

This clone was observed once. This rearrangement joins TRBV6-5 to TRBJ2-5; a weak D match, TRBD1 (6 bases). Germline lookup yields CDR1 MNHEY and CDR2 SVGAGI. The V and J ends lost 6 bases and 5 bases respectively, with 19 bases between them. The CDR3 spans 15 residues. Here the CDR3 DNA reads TGTGCCAGCAGGCCGAATCAGGGGTTAGGGGAGACCCAGTACTTC. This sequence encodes CASRPNQGLGETQYF.

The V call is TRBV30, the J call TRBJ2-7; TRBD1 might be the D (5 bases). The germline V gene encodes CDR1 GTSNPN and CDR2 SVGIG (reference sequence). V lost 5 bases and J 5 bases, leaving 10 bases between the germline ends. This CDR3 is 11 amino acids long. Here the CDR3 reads CAWGHVHEQYF. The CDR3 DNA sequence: TGTGCCTGGGGACACGTCCACGAGCAGTACTTC.

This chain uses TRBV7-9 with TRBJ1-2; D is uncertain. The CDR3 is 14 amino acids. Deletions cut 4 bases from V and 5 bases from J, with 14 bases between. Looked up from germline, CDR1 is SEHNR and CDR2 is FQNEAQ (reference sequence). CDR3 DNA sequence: TGTGCCAGCAGCTCGACCACCGGGCCGTATGGCTACACCTTC. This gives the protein CASSSTTGPYGYTF.

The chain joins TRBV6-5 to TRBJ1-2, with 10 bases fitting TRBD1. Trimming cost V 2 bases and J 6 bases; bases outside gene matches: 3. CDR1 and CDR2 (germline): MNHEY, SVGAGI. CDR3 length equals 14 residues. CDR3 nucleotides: TGTGCCAGCAGTTACGTGGACAGGGGGAATGGCTACACCTTC. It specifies CASSYVDRGNGYTF.

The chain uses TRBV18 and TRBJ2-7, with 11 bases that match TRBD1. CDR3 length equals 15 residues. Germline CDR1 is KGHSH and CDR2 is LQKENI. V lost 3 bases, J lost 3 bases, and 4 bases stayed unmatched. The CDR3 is CASSPGQGVIYEQYF. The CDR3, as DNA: TGTGCCAGCTCACCGGGACAGGGGGTCATCTACGAGCAGTACTTC.

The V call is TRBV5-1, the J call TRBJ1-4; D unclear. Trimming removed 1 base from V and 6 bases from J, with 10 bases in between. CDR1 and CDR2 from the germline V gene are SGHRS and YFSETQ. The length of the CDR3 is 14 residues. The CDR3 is CASSLRDGDEKLFF. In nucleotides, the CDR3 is TGCGCCAGCAGCTTGAGAGACGGAGATGAAAAACTGTTTTTT.

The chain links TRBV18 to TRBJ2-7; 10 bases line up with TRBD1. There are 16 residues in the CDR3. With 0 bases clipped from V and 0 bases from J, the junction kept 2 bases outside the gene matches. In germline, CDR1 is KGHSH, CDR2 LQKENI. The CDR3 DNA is TGTGCCAGCTCACCACCGGGACAGGGGCCCTCCTACGAGCAGTACTTC. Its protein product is CASSPPGQGPSYEQYF.

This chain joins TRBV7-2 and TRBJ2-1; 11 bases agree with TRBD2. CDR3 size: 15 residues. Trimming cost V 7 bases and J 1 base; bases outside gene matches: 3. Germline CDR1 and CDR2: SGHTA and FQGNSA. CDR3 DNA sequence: TGTGCCAGCAACGTAGCGGGAGGGTCCTACAATGAGCAGTTCTTC. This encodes CASNVAGGSYNEQFF.

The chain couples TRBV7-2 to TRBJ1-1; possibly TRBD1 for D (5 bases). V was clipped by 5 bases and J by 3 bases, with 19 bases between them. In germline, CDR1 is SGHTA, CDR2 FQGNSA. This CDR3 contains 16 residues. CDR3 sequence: CASSTRGFGSDTEAFF. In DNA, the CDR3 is TGTGCCAGCAGCACCCGGGGGTTCGGTTCGGACACTGAAGCTTTCTTT.

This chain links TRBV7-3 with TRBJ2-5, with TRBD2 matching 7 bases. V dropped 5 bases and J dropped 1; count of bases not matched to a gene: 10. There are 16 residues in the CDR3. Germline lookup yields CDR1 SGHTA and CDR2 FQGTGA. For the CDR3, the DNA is TGTGCCAGCAGCCCTGGGAGCGGGGCCCCCCAAGAGACCCAGTACTTC. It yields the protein CASSPGSGAPQETQYF.

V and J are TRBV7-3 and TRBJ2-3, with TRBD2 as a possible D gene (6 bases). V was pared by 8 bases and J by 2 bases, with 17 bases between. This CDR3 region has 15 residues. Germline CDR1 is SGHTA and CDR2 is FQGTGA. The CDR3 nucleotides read TGTGCCAGCTCCCGGCGGGGATCACTCACAGATACGCAGTATTTT. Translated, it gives CASSRRGSLTDTQYF.

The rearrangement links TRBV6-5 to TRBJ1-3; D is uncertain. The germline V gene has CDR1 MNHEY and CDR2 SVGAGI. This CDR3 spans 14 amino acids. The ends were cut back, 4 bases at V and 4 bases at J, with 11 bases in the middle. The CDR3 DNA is TGTGCCAGCAGTTTGACGGAAAGAGGAAACACCATATATTTT. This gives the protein CASSLTERGNTIYF.

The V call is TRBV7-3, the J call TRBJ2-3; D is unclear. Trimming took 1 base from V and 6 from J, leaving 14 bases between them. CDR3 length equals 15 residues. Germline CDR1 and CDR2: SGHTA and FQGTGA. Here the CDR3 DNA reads TGTGCCAGCAGCTTAAGCCAGTCCCATTTCGATACGCAGTATTTT. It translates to CASSLSQSHFDTQYF.

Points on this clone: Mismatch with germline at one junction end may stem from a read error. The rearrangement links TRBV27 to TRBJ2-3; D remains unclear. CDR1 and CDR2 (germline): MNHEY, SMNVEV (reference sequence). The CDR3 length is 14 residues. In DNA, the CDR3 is TGTGCCAGCAGTCCACCCGTTCCGCCAACACTTCTGCATTTT. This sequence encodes CASSPPVPPTLLHF.

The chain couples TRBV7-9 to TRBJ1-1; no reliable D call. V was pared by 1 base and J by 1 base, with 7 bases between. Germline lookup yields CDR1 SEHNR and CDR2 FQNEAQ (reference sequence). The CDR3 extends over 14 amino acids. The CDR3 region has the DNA TGTGCCAGCAGCTTAGTAGATGGGAACACTGAAGCTTTCTTT. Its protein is CASSLVDGNTEAFF.

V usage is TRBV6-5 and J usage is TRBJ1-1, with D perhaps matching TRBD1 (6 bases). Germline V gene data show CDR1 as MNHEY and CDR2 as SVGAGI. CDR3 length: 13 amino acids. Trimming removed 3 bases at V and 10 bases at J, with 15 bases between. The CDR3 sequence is CASSYTDRGRAFF. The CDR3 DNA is TGTGCCAGCAGTTATACGGATAGGGGGAGAGCTTTCTTT.

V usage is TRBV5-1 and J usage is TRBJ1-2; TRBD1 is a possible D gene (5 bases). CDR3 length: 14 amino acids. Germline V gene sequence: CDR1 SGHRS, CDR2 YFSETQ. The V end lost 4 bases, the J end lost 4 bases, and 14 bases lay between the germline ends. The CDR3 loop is CASSRGRQVYGYTF. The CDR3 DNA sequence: TGCGCCAGCAGCCGGGGCAGGCAGGTCTATGGCTACACCTTC.

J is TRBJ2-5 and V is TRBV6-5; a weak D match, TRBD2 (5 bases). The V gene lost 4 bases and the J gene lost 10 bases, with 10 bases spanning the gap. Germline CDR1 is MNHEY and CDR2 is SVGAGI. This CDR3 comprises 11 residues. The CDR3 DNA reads TGTGCCAGCAGTTTCCGGGAAGGCCAGTACTTC. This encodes CASSFREGQYF.

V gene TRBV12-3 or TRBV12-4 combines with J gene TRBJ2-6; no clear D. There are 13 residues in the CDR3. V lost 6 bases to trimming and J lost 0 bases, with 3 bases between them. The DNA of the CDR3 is TGTGCCAGCAGGAACTCTGGGGCCAACGTCCTGACTTTC. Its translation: CASRNSGANVLTF.